This T cell receptor beta chain was profiled in a study of identical twins. With template switching, a universal primer site was added, and the cDNA carried unique molecular identifiers. TCRdb reprocessed the 5' RACE reads with MiXCR, giving one entry per CDR3 protein. The table records about 150,000 distinct CDR3 sequences, around 3.6% of them present only once. This clonotype was recorded many times. Its specificity is unknown. The CDR3 has 16 amino acids. Germline V gene sequence: CDR1 SGHTA, CDR2 FQGNSA. Trimming took 5 bases from V and 1 from J, leaving 16 bases between them. Study results and caveats: Conclusions rested on cross-sectional statistics rather than following the same donors. Insertions were reduced in abundant cord blood beta clonotypes but not in memory repertoires. Shared out-of-frame alpha sequences (those common to twins) showed excess low generation probability.

This sequence originates from a man younger than 30 in good health. The V gene is TRBV7-2, the J gene TRBJ2-3; possibly TRBD1 or TRBD2 for D (5 bases each). The source material was memory T cells sorted from blood. The CDR3 coding sequence is TGTGCCAGCAGCCCGCCACCGGGACGCCGCACAGATACGCAGTATTTT. Protein sequence: CASSPPPGRRTDTQYF.